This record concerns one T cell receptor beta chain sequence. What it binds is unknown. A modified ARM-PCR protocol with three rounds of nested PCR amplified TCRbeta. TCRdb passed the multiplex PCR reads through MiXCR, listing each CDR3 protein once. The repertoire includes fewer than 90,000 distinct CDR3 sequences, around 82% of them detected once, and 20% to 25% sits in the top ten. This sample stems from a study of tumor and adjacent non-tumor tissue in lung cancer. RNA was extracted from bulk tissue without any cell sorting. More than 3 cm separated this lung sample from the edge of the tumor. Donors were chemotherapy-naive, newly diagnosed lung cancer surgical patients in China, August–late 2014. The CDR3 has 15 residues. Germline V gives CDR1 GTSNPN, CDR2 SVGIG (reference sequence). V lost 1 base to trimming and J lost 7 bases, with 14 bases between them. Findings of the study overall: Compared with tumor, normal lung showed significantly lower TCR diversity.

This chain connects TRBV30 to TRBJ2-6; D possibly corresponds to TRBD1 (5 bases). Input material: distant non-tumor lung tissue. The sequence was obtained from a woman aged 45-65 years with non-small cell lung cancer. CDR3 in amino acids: CAWSEGALGANVLTF. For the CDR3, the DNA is TGTGCCTGGAGTGAAGGGGCGCTTGGAGCCAACGTCCTGACTTTC. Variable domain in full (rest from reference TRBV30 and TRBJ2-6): SQTIHQWPATLVQPVGSPLSLECTVEGTSNPNLYWYRQAAGRGLQLLFYSVGIGQISSEVPQNLSASRPQDRQFILSSKKLLLSDSGFYLCAWSEGALGANVLTFGAGSRLTVL.